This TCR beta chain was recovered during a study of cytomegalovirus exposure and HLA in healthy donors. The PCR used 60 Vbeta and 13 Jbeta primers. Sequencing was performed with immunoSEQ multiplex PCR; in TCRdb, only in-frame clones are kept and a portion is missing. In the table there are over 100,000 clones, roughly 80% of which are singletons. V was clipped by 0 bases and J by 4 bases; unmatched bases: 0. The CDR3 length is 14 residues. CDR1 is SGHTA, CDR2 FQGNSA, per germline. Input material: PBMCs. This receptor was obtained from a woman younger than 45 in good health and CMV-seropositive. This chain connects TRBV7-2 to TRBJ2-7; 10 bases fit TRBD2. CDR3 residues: CASSLASGGYEQYF. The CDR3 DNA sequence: TGTGCCAGCAGCTTAGCTAGCGGGGGGTACGAGCAGTACTTC.